Below, 11 T cell receptor beta chains from the same sample are listed, as sequenced in a study of T cell clonotyping in hematopoietic cell transplantation. Generated by immunoSEQ multiplex PCR, the TCRdb table keeps only in-frame clones and is missing some. The sample has several thousand clones, roughly 79% seen once. The material sequenced was peripheral blood mononuclear cells, taken 180 days after allogeneic stem cell transplant. The receptors here all came from a female patient in her forties or fifties who had an allogeneic stem cell transplant from an unrelated donor, so the T cells may come from the graft donor. Some clones in this sample may be carry-over from other donors' samples.

This chain links TRBV30 with TRBJ1-3, with D unclear. This CDR3 spans 19 amino acids. V was pared by 8 bases and J by 4 bases, with 33 bases between. CDR1 and CDR2 from the germline V gene are GTSNPN and SVGIG (reference sequence). CDR3 nucleotide sequence: TGTGCCATGGAGGCCCTGGGAGGATTAAACCCGATTCAAGGAAACACCATATATTTT. Its translation: CAMEALGGLNPIQGNTIYF.

The rearrangement joins TRBV2 to TRBJ2-7; TRBD1 or TRBD2 may be the D gene (5 bases each). V was cut by 5 bases and J by 3 bases, with 8 bases left in between. The CDR3 length is 12 residues. Germline V lookup: CDR1 SNHLY, CDR2 FYNNEI. CDR3 DNA: TGTGCCAGCAGTATGAGGGGCTACGAGCAGTACTTC. Translation: CASSMRGYEQYF.

J is TRBJ2-2 and V is TRBV30, with D uncertain. The CDR3 extends over 11 amino acids. CDR1 and CDR2 from the germline V gene are GTSNPN and SVGIG (reference sequence). The ends were cut back, 6 bases at V and 6 bases at J, with 8 bases in the middle. CDR3 region: CACAEPGELFF. The DNA for the CDR3 is TGTGCCTGTGCGGAGCCCGGGGAGCTGTTTTTT.

The J gene is TRBJ1-6, the V gene TRBV14; TRBD1 aligns across 7 bases. Losses at the gene ends were 4 bases for V and 14 bases for J; bases not matched to a gene: 8. Per the germline V gene, CDR1 is SGHDN and CDR2 is FVKESK. The CDR3 has 13 amino acids. CDR3: CASSRDRVGSLHF. CDR3 nucleotide sequence: TGTGCCAGCAGCCGGGACAGAGTCGGGTCCCTCCACTTT.

This chain joins TRBV6-1 and TRBJ2-5; tentative D call: TRBD2 (6 bases). This CDR3 has 15 residues. V dropped 5 bases and J dropped 3 bases, with 16 bases sitting between them. The germline V gene has CDR1 MNHNS and CDR2 SASEGT. As DNA, the CDR3 is TGTGCCAGCAGTCCTGGGACTCATTTAAAAGAGACCCAGTACTTC. Translated, it gives CASSPGTHLKETQYF.

The chain employs TRBV19 and TRBJ1-6, with a weak D call TRBD1 (6 bases). Germline CDR1 is LNHDA and CDR2 is SQIVND (reference sequence). The CDR3 totals 14 residues. V lost 7 bases and J lost 9, with 16 bases in between. CDR3 DNA sequence: TGTGCCAGTACCCCTGAGACAGGTTTTTCACCCCTCCACTTT. As protein: CASTPETGFSPLHF.

The chain couples TRBV28 to TRBJ2-2; TRBD2 matches 11 bases. CDR3 length equals 16 residues. The junction had 7 bases not matched to a gene; V was cut back by 6 bases and J by 4 bases. Germline-derived CDR1 and CDR2 are MDHEN and SYDVKM. The CDR3 coding sequence is TGTGCCAGCAGACCGGGACTAGCGGAATTCACCGGGGAGCTGTTTTTT. Protein: CASRPGLAEFTGELFF.

The chain carries TRBV27 and TRBJ2-3; D gene ambiguous. Germline assignment: CDR1 MNHEY and CDR2 SMNVEV (reference sequence). Trimming left V 2 bases short and J 8 bases short, with 14 bases between. CDR3 length: 14 residues. The CDR3 loop is CASSLDSHPGTQYF. The CDR3 DNA reads TGTGCCAGCAGTTTAGACTCCCACCCGGGTACGCAGTATTTT.

The V and J genes are TRBV19 and TRBJ2-6; 8 nucleotides align to TRBD2. There are 17 residues in the CDR3. Germline V gene lookup returns CDR1 LNHDA and CDR2 SQIVND (reference sequence). V was clipped by 6 bases and J by 2 bases; unmatched bases: 9. CDR3 in DNA: TGTGCCAGTAGGTCCCCAGCGGGAGCCCCTGGGGCCAACGTCCTGACTTTC. Amino acid sequence: CASRSPAGAPGANVLTF.

The chain joins TRBV6-1 to TRBJ2-7, with a possible D match to TRBD1 (5 bases). Trimming cost V 1 base and J 2 bases, with 12 bases left between them. This CDR3 is built from 15 residues. Germline CDR1 MNHNS, CDR2 SASEGT. The CDR3 sequence is CASSEVDIPAYEQYF. The CDR3 nucleotides are TGTGCCAGCAGTGAAGTGGACATCCCTGCCTACGAGCAGTACTTC.

The chain is built from TRBV6-6 and TRBJ2-5; 8 positions agree with TRBD2. After removal of 6 bases from V and 4 bases from J, the junction contained 7 bases not matched to a gene. This CDR3 spans 14 amino acids. The germline gives CDR1 MNHNY, CDR2 SVGAGI (reference sequence). The CDR3 is CASSPTTSGETQYF. For the CDR3, the DNA is TGTGCCAGCAGCCCCACCACTAGCGGAGAGACCCAGTACTTC.